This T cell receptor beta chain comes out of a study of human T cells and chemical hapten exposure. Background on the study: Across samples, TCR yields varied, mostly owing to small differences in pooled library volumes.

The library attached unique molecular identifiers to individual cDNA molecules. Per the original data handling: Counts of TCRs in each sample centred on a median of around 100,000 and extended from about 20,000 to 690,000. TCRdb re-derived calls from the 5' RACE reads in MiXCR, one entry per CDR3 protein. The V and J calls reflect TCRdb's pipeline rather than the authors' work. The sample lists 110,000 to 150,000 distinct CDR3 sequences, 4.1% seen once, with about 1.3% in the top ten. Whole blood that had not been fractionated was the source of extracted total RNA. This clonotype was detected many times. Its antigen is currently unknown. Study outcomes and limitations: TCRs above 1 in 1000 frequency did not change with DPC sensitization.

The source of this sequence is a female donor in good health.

The CDR3 DNA sequence: TGTGCCAGCAGATCGGGGGTTGGGACAAATTCACCCCTCCACTTT. This translates into CASRSGVGTNSPLHF. The genes are TRBV5-5 and TRBJ1-6, with D possibly being TRBD1 (6 bases). There are 15 residues in the CDR3. Germline CDR1 and CDR2: SGHKS and YYEKEE (reference sequence). Trimming cost V 5 bases and J 7 bases, with 16 bases left between them.